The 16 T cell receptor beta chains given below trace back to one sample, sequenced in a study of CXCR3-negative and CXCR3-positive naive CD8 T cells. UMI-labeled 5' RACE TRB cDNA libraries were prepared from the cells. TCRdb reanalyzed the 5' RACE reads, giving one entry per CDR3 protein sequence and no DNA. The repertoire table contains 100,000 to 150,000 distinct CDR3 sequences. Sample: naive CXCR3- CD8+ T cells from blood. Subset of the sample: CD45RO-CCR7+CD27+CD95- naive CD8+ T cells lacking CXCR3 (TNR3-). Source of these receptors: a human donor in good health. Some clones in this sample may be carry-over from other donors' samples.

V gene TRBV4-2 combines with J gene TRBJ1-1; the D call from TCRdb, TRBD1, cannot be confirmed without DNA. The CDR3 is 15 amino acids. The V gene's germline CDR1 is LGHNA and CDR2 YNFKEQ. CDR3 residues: CASSPESSGRTEAFF.

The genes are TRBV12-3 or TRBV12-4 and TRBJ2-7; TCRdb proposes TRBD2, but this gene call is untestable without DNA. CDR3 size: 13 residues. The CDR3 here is CASRSSGSYEQYF.

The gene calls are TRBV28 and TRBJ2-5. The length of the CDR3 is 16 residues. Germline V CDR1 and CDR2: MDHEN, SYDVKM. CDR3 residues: CASSLGLTGLEETQYF.

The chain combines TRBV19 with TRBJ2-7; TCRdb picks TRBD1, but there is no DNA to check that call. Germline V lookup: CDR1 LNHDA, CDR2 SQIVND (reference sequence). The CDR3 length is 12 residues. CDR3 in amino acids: CASSQGTYEQYF.

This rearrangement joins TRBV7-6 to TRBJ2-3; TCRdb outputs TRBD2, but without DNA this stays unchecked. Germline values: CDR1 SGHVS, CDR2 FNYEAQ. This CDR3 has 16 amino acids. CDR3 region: CASSQTSGGTRDTQYF.

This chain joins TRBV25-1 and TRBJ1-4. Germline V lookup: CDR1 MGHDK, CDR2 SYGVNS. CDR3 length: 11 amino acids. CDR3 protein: CASSEGEKLFF.

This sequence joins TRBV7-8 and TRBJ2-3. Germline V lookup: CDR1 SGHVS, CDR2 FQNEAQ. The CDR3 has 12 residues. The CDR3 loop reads CASSLYTDTQYF.

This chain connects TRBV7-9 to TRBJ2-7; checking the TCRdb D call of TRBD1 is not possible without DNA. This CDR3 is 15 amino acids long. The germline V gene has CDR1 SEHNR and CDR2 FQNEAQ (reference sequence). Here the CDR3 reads CASSLGQGYRYEQYF. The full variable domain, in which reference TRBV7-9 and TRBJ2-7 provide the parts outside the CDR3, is DTGVSQNPRHKITKRGQNVTFRCDPISEHNRLYWYRQTLGQGPEFLTYFQNEAQLEKSRLLSDRFSAERPKGSFSTLEIQRTEQGDSAMYLCASSLGQGYRYEQYFGPGTRLTVT.

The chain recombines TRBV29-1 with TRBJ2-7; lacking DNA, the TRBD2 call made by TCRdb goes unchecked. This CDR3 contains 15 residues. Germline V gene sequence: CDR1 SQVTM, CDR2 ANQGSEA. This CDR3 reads CSVEGSSGVPYEQYF.

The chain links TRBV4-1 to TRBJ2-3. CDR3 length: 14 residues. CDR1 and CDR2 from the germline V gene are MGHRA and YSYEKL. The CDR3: CASSQEPSTDTQYF.

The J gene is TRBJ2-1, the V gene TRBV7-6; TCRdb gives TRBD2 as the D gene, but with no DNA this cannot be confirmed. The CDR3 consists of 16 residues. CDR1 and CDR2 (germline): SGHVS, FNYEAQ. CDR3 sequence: CASSFLEGGIYNEQFF.

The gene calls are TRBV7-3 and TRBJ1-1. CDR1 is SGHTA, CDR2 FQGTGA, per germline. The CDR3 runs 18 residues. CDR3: CASSRAGPHLREDTEAFF.

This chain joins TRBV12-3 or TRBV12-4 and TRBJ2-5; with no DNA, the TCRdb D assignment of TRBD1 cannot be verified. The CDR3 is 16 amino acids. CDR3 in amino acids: CASEMGGQGARKTQYF.

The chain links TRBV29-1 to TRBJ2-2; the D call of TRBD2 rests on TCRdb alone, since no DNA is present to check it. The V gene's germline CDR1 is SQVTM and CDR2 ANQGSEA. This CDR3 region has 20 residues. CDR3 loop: CSVEDPTSGGLVVGPGELFF.

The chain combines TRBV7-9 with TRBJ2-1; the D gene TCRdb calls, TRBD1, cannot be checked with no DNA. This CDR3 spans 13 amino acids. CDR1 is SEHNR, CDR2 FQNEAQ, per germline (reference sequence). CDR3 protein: CASTDRVDNEQFF.

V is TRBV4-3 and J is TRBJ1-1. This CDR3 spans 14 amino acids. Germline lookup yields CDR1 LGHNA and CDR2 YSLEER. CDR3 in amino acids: CASSQDPRHTEAFF.